One and the same sample provided the 32 T cell receptor beta chains below, sequenced in a study of T cell responses to AZD1222 COVID-19 vaccine (dated by TCRdb to 2020 to 2022). Libraries were made using the immunoSEQ multiplex PCR assay. The clones in this table, taken by TCRdb from immuneACCESS, are in-frame only. Not every clone is retained; where verified, under half of the shortfall comes from an unresolved V gene, and the cause of the rest is unknown. This sample comprises approximately 150,000 clones, approximately 95% of them detected only once. The top ten clones comprise more than 0.8% of the sample. The meaning of the sample's time point label: baseline before first vaccination. What this sample's treatment or condition label stands for: meningococcal conjugate vaccine given as trial control. The sample here was peripheral blood, taken on day 0 of MenACWY control vaccination. Receptor source: an adult in good health.

The CDR3 spells CASSYVRDSPLHF. CDR3 DNA: TGTGCCAGCAGCTATGTCCGGGACTCACCCCTCCACTTT. This chain joins TRBV7-6 and TRBJ1-6; D possibly corresponds to TRBD1 (5 bases). Germline V lookup: CDR1 SGHVS, CDR2 FNYEAQ. The CDR3 is made up of 13 amino acids. V gave up 4 bases and J gave up 10 bases, with 11 bases separating them.

The chain links TRBV27 to TRBJ1-5; D not resolved. V was pared by 7 bases and J by 2 bases, with 6 bases between. The CDR3 length is 12 residues. Germline-derived CDR1 and CDR2 are MNHEY and SMNVEV (reference sequence). CDR3 region: CASKGGNQPQHF. The CDR3 coding sequence is TGTGCCAGCAAGGGCGGCAATCAGCCCCAGCATTTT.

V and J are TRBV24-1 and TRBJ2-1; 8 bases match TRBD2. The CDR3 consists of 15 residues. V lost 4 bases and J lost 6; bases outside the gene matches: 7. Germline CDR1 is KGHDR and CDR2 is SFDVKD. The CDR3 here is CATSDPGTRFNEQFF. The CDR3 DNA sequence: TGTGCCACCAGTGACCCCGGGACTAGATTCAATGAGCAGTTCTTC.

This clone occurred once. The chain employs TRBV13 and TRBJ1-4, with 9 nucleotides matching TRBD1. The germline gives CDR1 PRHDT, CDR2 FYEKMQ (reference sequence). The CDR3 length is 13 residues. V lost 5 bases, J lost 8 bases, and 3 bases stayed unmatched. This CDR3 is CASSLGTGEKLFF. The CDR3 coding sequence is TGTGCCAGCAGCCTCGGGACAGGGGAAAAACTGTTTTTT.

The V call is TRBV12-5, the J call TRBJ1-1; possible D gene TRBD1, 6 bases. Trimming took off 0 bases at V and 2 bases at J, with 13 bases between the two ends. The CDR3 contains 16 residues. The germline V gene has CDR1 LGHNT and CDR2 FRNRAP. CDR3 DNA sequence: TGTGCTAGTGGTTTGGTCCGGGGGACACACAACACTGAAGCTTTCTTT. Its translation: CASGLVRGTHNTEAFF.

The V and J genes are TRBV7-2 and TRBJ1-3; 7 nucleotides align to TRBD1. The junction had 3 bases not matched to a gene; V was cut back by 6 bases and J by 4 bases. CDR1 and CDR2 (germline): SGHTA, FQGNSA. The CDR3 is 13 residues long. The CDR3 spells CASRRQGGNTIYF. The CDR3 nucleotides read TGTGCCAGCAGACGACAGGGCGGAAACACCATATATTTT.

The V gene is TRBV19, the J gene TRBJ1-6, with 7 bases that match TRBD1. There are 14 residues in the CDR3. Germline CDR1 LNHDA, CDR2 SQIVND (reference sequence). V lost 4 bases, J lost 4 bases, and 1 base stayed unmatched. CDR3 loop: CASSRGQYNSPLHF. As DNA, the CDR3 is TGTGCCAGTAGTAGGGGACAGTATAATTCACCCCTCCACTTT.

This chain uses TRBV24-1 with TRBJ2-2; 9 bases are a match to TRBD1. CDR1 and CDR2 from the germline V gene are KGHDR and SFDVKD. The CDR3 is 14 amino acids. V dropped 7 bases and J dropped 7; count of bases not matched to a gene: 6. This CDR3 is CATSQTGGHGELFF. CDR3 bases: TGTGCCACCAGCCAGACAGGGGGTCACGGGGAGCTGTTTTTT.

The count of this clone is one. The rearrangement uses TRBV28 and TRBJ1-4; TRBD1 aligns across 7 bases. Trimming removed 7 bases from V and 2 bases from J; junction bases left unmatched: 10. The CDR3 loop spans 16 amino acids. Germline V lookup: CDR1 MDHEN, CDR2 SYDVKM. CDR3 nucleotide sequence: TGTGCCAGCAACGAACGACAGGGTAGGACTAATGAAAAACTGTTTTTT. This translates into CASNERQGRTNEKLFF.

This clone is a singleton in its sample. V and J are TRBV24-1 and TRBJ2-3; 8 nucleotides align to TRBD1. Losses at the gene ends were 5 bases for V and 3 bases for J; bases not matched to a gene: 0. The CDR3 is 13 residues long. The V gene's germline CDR1 is KGHDR and CDR2 SFDVKD. CDR3 protein: CATSGQGTDTQYF. Written as DNA, the CDR3 is TGTGCCACCAGTGGACAGGGGACAGATACGCAGTATTTT.

This chain joins TRBV5-6 and TRBJ1-5; D may be TRBD1 (6 bases). The germline gives CDR1 SGHDT, CDR2 YYEEEE. V was pared by 3 bases and J by 7 bases, with 20 bases between. The CDR3 spans 16 residues. The CDR3 region is CASSSGMSGQGQPQHF. CDR3 coding DNA: TGTGCCAGCAGCTCGGGGATGTCAGGGCAGGGGCAGCCCCAGCATTTT.

This chain connects TRBV5-1 to TRBJ1-5; D might be TRBD1 (5 bases). CDR1 and CDR2 from the germline V gene are SGHRS and YFSETQ. V was shortened by 5 bases and J by 0 bases, with 12 bases between the two germline ends. The CDR3 is 15 amino acids. CDR3 DNA: TGCGCCAGCAGATCGGGACCATATAGCAATCAGCCCCAGCATTTT. Translating gives CASRSGPYSNQPQHF.

V usage is TRBV5-5 and J usage is TRBJ1-3; D is undetermined. The ends were cut back, 4 bases at V and 0 bases at J, with 14 bases in the middle. CDR3 length equals 16 residues. CDR1 and CDR2 from the germline V gene are SGHKS and YYEKEE (reference sequence). CDR3 DNA: TGTGCCAGCAGCCTATGGGTCTGGGACTCTGGAAACACCATATATTTT. Protein sequence: CASSLWVWDSGNTIYF.

V is TRBV6-2 or TRBV6-3 and J is TRBJ1-1; TRBD1 might be the D (6 bases). Trimming left V 3 bases short and J 4 bases short, with 21 bases between. CDR3 length equals 17 residues. CDR1 is MNHEY and CDR2 is SVGEGT in the germline V gene. The CDR3 nucleotides are TGTGCCAGCAGTTATATTATGCGGGGGGCGGAGATCACTGAAGCTTTCTTT. Residues: CASSYIMRGAEITEAFF.

The chain joins TRBV9 to TRBJ1-4, with TRBD1 matching 7 bases. The V and J ends lost 3 bases and 3 bases, in that order; junction bases with no gene match: 5. Germline V gives CDR1 SGDLS, CDR2 YYNGEE. There are 15 residues in the CDR3. CDR3 sequence (DNA): TGTGCCAGCAGCGCCTGGACAGGATCTAATGAAAAACTGTTTTTT. This codes for CASSAWTGSNEKLFF. Together with reference TRBV9 and TRBJ1-4, the CDR3 gives the full variable domain: DSGVTQTPKHLITATGQRVTLRCSPRSGDLSVYWYQQSLDQGLQFLIQYYNGEERAKGNILERFSAQQFPDLHSELNLSSLELGDSALYFCASSAWTGSNEKLFFGSGTQLSVL.

CDR3 in DNA: TGTGCCAGCAGCCAATTGCACGGGGGCGGTGAGCAGTTCTTC. This gives the protein CASSQLHGGGEQFF. The chain joins TRBV3-1 (or the pseudogene TRBV3-2) to TRBJ2-1; TRBD1 or TRBD2 may be the D gene (6 bases each). CDR3 length equals 14 residues. Trimming removed 2 bases from V and 9 bases from J, with 14 bases in between. CDR1 is LGHDT, CDR2 YNNKEL, per germline (reference sequence).

This rearrangement joins TRBV5-6 to TRBJ2-4, with D tentatively TRBD1 or TRBD2 (5 bases each). V was trimmed by 4 bases and J by 4 bases, leaving 15 bases between them. CDR1 is SGHDT, CDR2 YYEEEE, per germline. The CDR3 loop spans 15 amino acids. CDR3 sequence (DNA): TGTGCCAGCAGCCTTGCCGGGACGCCAAAAAACATTCAGTACTTC. Its translation is CASSLAGTPKNIQYF.

This sequence joins TRBV30 and TRBJ1-5; TRBD1 matches 7 bases. Losses at the gene ends were 3 bases for V and 5 bases for J; bases not matched to a gene: 7. The CDR3 extends over 14 amino acids. CDR1 and CDR2 (germline): GTSNPN, SVGIG (reference sequence). CDR3 region: CAWRGDSLDQPQHF. The CDR3 nucleotides read TGTGCCTGGAGGGGGGACAGTCTCGATCAGCCCCAGCATTTT.

V gene TRBV7-3 combines with J gene TRBJ2-7; 9 bases are a match to TRBD2. The CDR3 is 18 amino acids. The V segment lost 5 bases and the J segment 1 base; nucleotides outside the gene matches: 15. Germline V lookup: CDR1 SGHTA, CDR2 FQGTGA. CDR3 protein: CASSPSWTSAENSYEQYF. The CDR3 DNA is TGTGCCAGCAGCCCGTCGTGGACTAGCGCGGAAAATTCCTACGAGCAGTACTTC.

This chain joins TRBV14 and TRBJ1-1; 9 bases fit TRBD1. The trim removed 3 bases at V and 3 bases at J, leaving 17 bases unmatched. The CDR3 length is 19 residues. From germline, CDR1 is SGHDN and CDR2 FVKESK. The CDR3 here is CASSHQDPGTGWRDTEAFF. Written as DNA, the CDR3 is TGTGCCAGCAGCCACCAAGACCCCGGGACAGGGTGGAGAGACACTGAAGCTTTCTTT.

As DNA, the CDR3 is TGTGCCAGTAGTATAGTACCCGGGTCCCATAGCAATCAGCCCCAGCATTTT. Translating it yields CASSIVPGSHSNQPQHF. The V and J genes are TRBV19 and TRBJ1-5; no reliable D call. Germline V gene lookup returns CDR1 LNHDA and CDR2 SQIVND (reference sequence). The V end lost 1 base, the J end lost 0 bases, and 13 bases lay between the germline ends. The CDR3 has 17 residues. Full variable domain (outside the CDR3, taken from reference TRBV19 and TRBJ1-5): DGGITQSPKYLFRKEGQNVTLSCEQNLNHDAMYWYRQDPGQGLRLIYYSQIVNDFQKGDIAEGYSVSREKKESFPLTVTSAQKNPTAFYLCASSIVPGSHSNQPQHFGDGTRLSIL.

The gene calls are TRBV28 and TRBJ1-3, with D hard to call. Germline values: CDR1 MDHEN, CDR2 SYDVKM. V lost 6 bases and J lost 4, with 19 bases in between. The CDR3 spans 16 residues. In DNA form, the CDR3 reads TGTGCCAGCAGCCTACCGGGTCCTCTAGGGGGAAACACCATATATTTT. Protein sequence: CASSLPGPLGGNTIYF. Combining the CDR3 with reference TRBV28 and TRBJ1-3 gives the whole variable domain DVKVTQSSRYLVKRTGEKVFLECVQDMDHENMFWYRQDPGLGLRLIYFSYDVKMKEKGDIPEGYSVSREKKERFSLILESASTNQTSMYLCASSLPGPLGGNTIYFGEGSWLTVV.

The chain has TRBV19 and TRBJ2-3; possibly TRBD1 for D (6 bases). The CDR3 consists of 13 residues. The V gene's germline CDR1 is LNHDA and CDR2 SQIVND (reference sequence). Between the trimmed V and J ends, which lost 8 bases and 2 bases, there was a span of 11 bases. CDR3 residues: CASLRGPTDTQYF. The CDR3 DNA reads TGTGCCAGTCTCAGGGGCCCCACAGATACGCAGTATTTT.

V is TRBV7-9 and J is TRBJ2-3; 7 positions match TRBD2. The CDR3 is 17 amino acids. Germline V gene sequence: CDR1 SEHNR, CDR2 FQNEAQ (reference sequence). The V gene end was trimmed by 1 base and the J gene end by 11 bases; junction bases not matched to a gene: 18. The CDR3 region has the DNA TGTGCCAGCAGCTTAGAAGGTGGACTAGGGCGGAGAGGTGGGCAGTATTTT. It yields the protein CASSLEGGLGRRGGQYF. Full variable domain (rest looked up from reference TRBV7-9 and TRBJ2-3): DTGVSQNPRHKITKRGQNVTFRCDPISEHNRLYWYRQTLGQGPEFLTYFQNEAQLEKSRLLSDRFSAERPKGSFSTLEIQRTEQGDSAMYLCASSLEGGLGRRGGQYFGPGTRLTVL.

This clone was recorded only once. This chain links TRBV7-3 with TRBJ2-3; 8 bases match TRBD1. CDR1 and CDR2 (germline): SGHTA, FQGTGA. There are 13 residues in the CDR3. Germline trimming cut 3 bases from V and 10 bases from J; bases unmatched to any gene: 6. The CDR3 sequence is CASSFTGGEAQYF. CDR3 DNA sequence: TGTGCCAGCAGCTTTACAGGGGGAGAAGCGCAGTATTTT.

V gene TRBV6-2 or TRBV6-3 combines with J gene TRBJ1-2; D is unclear. Germline assignment: CDR1 MNHEY and CDR2 SVGEGT. The CDR3 contains 12 residues. V gave up 4 bases and J gave up 6 bases, with 9 bases separating them. The CDR3 here is CASSSLPNGYTF. CDR3 in DNA: TGTGCCAGCAGTTCCCTCCCTAATGGCTACACCTTC.

V and J are TRBV29-1 and TRBJ1-4; 10 bases agree with TRBD1. The CDR3 is 13 amino acids. Germline V gene data show CDR1 as SQVTM and CDR2 as ANQGSEA. V shed 7 bases, J shed 7 bases, and the junction held 6 bases outside the gene matches. The chain's CDR3 is CSGTTGGPEKLFF. The CDR3 DNA sequence: TGCAGCGGGACGACAGGGGGCCCTGAAAAACTGTTTTTT.

Here the CDR3 reads CAWNQSPNYGYTF. For the CDR3, the DNA is TGTGCCTGGAACCAGTCCCCTAACTATGGCTACACCTTC. The V and J genes are TRBV30 and TRBJ1-2; D gene unclear. The CDR3 covers 13 residues. Germline values: CDR1 GTSNPN, CDR2 SVGIG (reference sequence). The ends were cut back, 4 bases at V and 0 bases at J, with 9 bases in the middle.

The chain carries TRBV18 and TRBJ1-5; no clear D. In germline, CDR1 is KGHSH, CDR2 LQKENI. The ends were cut back, 1 base at V and 0 bases at J, with 7 bases in the middle. The CDR3 is 15 residues long. The CDR3 DNA reads as TGTGCCAGCTCACCACTGCGGGGTAGCAATCAGCCCCAGCATTTT. Protein sequence: CASSPLRGSNQPQHF.

CDR3 protein: CASSEGTHAGETQYF. CDR3 DNA sequence: TGTGCCAGCAGTGAAGGGACGCACGCCGGAGAGACCCAGTACTTC. The chain employs TRBV2 and TRBJ2-5, with no clear D. This CDR3 is 15 amino acids long. V lost 1 base and J 4 bases, leaving 13 bases between the germline ends. The germline V gene encodes CDR1 SNHLY and CDR2 FYNNEI.

The chain carries TRBV6-5 and TRBJ1-6, with D unresolved. V gave up 2 bases and J gave up 5 bases, with 7 bases separating them. CDR3 size: 14 residues. The germline V gene has CDR1 MNHEY and CDR2 SVGAGI. The CDR3 coding sequence is TGTGCCAGCAGTTACGAGGCACATAATTCACCCCTCCACTTT. It translates to CASSYEAHNSPLHF.

CDR3 in DNA: TGTGCCAGCAGCCTCAGGCCCCAAGCGGGGGGGCGAGAATCCTACAATGAGCAGTTCTTC. Protein: CASSLRPQAGGRESYNEQFF. The rearrangement joins TRBV4-2 to TRBJ2-1, with 10 bases matching TRBD2. Germline-derived CDR1 and CDR2 are LGHNA and YNFKEQ. CDR3 length: 20 amino acids. Trimming removed 4 bases from V and 1 base from J; junction bases left unmatched: 16.